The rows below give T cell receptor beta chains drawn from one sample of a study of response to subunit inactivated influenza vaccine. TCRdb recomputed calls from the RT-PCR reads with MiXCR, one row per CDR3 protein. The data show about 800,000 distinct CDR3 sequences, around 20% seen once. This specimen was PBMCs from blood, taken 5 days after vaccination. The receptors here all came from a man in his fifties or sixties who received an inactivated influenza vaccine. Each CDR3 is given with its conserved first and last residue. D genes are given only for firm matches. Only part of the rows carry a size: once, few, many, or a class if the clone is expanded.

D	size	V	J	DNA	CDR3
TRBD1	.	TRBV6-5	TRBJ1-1	TGTGCCAGCAGTTACTCGAGGCAGGGGGCGTACACTGAAGCTTTCTTT	CASSYSRQGAYTEAFF
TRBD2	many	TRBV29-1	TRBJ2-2	TGCAGCGTTGTGTCTAGCGGGGTAATCACCGGGGAGCTGTTTTTT	CSVVSSGVITGELFF
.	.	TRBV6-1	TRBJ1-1	TGTGCCAGCAGGGAAGGGGGGTGGGGCGCTGAAGCTTTCTTT	CASREGGWGAEAFF
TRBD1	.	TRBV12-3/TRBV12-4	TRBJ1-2	TGTGCCAGCAGTCTCTCTTTTCAGGACAGGGTTTATGGCTACACCTTC	CASSLSFQDRVYGYTF
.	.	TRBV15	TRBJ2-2	TGTGCCACCAGCGTTTACCCGATCGGGGAGCTGTTTTTT	CATSVYPIGELFF
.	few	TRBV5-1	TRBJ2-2	TGCGCCAGCAGCCTCAGACAGGTCGCGAACACCGGGGAGCTGTTTTTT	CASSLRQVANTGELFF
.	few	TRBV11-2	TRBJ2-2	TGTGCCAGCAGAATTAACAGGGCGGACACCGGGGAGCTGTTTTTT	CASRINRADTGELFF
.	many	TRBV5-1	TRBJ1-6	TGCGCCAGCAGCTTGGACCTCACAGGGAATAACTCACCCCTCCACTTT	CASSLDLTGNNSPLHF
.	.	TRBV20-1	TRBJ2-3	TGCAGTGCTAGTGTCGCCGTGGCCCCTCCAGATACGCAGTATTTT	CSASVAVAPPDTQYF
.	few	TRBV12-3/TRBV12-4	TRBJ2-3	TGTGCCAGCACCCCAGGGGCAGTCACAGATACGCAGTATTTT	CASTPGAVTDTQYF
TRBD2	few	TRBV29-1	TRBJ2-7	TGCAGCGCTGGGACTAGCGGGACGTTGAGGGAGCAGTACTTC	CSAGTSGTLREQYF
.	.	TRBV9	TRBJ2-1	TGTGCCAGCAGCCCCACTATTCGACAGTTCAATGAGCAGTTCTTC	CASSPTIRQFNEQFF
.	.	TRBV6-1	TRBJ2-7	TGTGCCAGCAGTGAAAACAGCTCCTACGAGCAGTACTTC	CASSENSSYEQYF
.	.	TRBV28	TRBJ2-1	TGTGCCAGCAGTTTTTTAGCGGCCACCTCCTACAATGAGCAGTTCTTC	CASSFLAATSYNEQFF
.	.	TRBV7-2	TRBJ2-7	TGTGCCAGCAGCTTAGAGGGCCCAGGCTACGAGCAGTACTTC	CASSLEGPGYEQYF
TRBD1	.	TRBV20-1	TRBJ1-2	TGCAGTGCTAGAGATCCGGGACAGGGCCCCTATGGCTACACCTTC	CSARDPGQGPYGYTF
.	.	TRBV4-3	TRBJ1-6	TGCGCCAGCGGGGGGACTGTCTCCTATAATTCACCCCTCCACTTT	CASGGTVSYNSPLHF
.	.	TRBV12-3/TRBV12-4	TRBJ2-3	TGTGCCAGCAGTTTGAGGGGGAGGAGCGGTACAGATACGCAGTATTTT	CASSLRGRSGTDTQYF
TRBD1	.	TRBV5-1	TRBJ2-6	TGCGCCAGCAGCTCAGGGGGCAGCTCTGGGGCCAACGTCCTGACTTTC	CASSSGGSSGANVLTF
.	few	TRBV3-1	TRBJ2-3	TGTGCCAGCAGTCAAAACAAAGCAGATACGCAGTATTTT	CASSQNKADTQYF
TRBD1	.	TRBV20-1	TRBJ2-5	TGCAGTGCTCTCCGGGACAGGGGAGAGACCCAGTACTTC	CSALRDRGETQYF
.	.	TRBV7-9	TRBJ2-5	TGTGCCAGCAGCCTCGCGCTTCGAGGTAGAGAGACCCAGTACTTC	CASSLALRGRETQYF
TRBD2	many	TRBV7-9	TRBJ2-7	TGTGCCAGCAGCTTAGATAGCGGGGGCTACGAGCAGTACTTC	CASSLDSGGYEQYF
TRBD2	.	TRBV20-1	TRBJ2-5	TGCAGTGCTTTCGCCGGGACTAGGTCCTCCCAAGAGACCCAGTACTTC	CSAFAGTRSSQETQYF
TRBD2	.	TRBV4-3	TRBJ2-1	TGCGCCAGCAGCCAAGATCTGAGCGGGAATTCTGAGCAGTTCTTC	CASSQDLSGNSEQFF
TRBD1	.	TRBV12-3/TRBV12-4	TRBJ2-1	TGTGCCAGCAGTCTCACCGGGACAGGGTACAATGAGCAGTTCTTC	CASSLTGTGYNEQFF
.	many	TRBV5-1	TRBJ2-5	TGCGCCAGCAGCTTGGTGGCAGATCAAGAGACCCAGTACTTC	CASSLVADQETQYF
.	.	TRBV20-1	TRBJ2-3	TGCAGTGCTAGGAGGGGAAGTACTAGCACAGATACGCAGTATTTT	CSARRGSTSTDTQYF
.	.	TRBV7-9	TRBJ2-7	TGTGCCAGCAGCTTAGGTCTGACAAACGAGCAGTACTTC	CASSLGLTNEQYF
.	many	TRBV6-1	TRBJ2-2	TGTGCCAGCAAGTACAGGGTCGACACCGGGGAGCTGTTTTTT	CASKYRVDTGELFF
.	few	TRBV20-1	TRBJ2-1	TGCAGTGCTAGCCTACGGTCCTACAATGAGCAGTTCTTC	CSASLRSYNEQFF
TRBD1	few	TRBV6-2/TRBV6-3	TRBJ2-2	TGTGCCAGCAGGAGACAGGGGAGCACCGGGGAGCTGTTTTTT	CASRRQGSTGELFF
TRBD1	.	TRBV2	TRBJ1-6	TGTGCCAGCAGTGAATTGACAGGGGGCTTTGATTCACCCCTCCACTTT	CASSELTGGFDSPLHF
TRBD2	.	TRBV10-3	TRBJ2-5	TGTGCCATCAGTGAAGGGGGACTAGCGGGGAAAGAGACCCAGTACTTC	CAISEGGLAGKETQYF
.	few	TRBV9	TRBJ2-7	TGTGCCAGCAGCGTAGGAACTACTGCGGAGCAGTACTTC	CASSVGTTAEQYF
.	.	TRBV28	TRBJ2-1	TGTGCCAGCAGTTTATTTGACGCGCAGAAAAACAATGAGCAGTTCTTC	CASSLFDAQKNNEQFF
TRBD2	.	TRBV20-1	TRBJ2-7	TGCAGTGCTAGAATAGCGGGGGGCCCCTCCGAGCAGTACTTC	CSARIAGGPSEQYF
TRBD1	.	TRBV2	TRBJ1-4	TGTGCCAGCGGATCCTGGACAGGGACGGGGGAAAAACTGTTTTTT	CASGSWTGTGEKLFF
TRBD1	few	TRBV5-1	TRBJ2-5	TGCGCCAGCAGCATGGACAGGGCGGAAGAGACCCAGTACTTC	CASSMDRAEETQYF
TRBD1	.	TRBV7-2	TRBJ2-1	TGTGCCAGCAGCCGTCAGGGGGCAAGATTTTACAATGAGCAGTTCTTC	CASSRQGARFYNEQFF
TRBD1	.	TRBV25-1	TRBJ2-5	TGTGCCAGCAGTGGGACAGGGGGCGACGAGACCCAGTACTTC	CASSGTGGDETQYF
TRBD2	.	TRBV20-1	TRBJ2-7	TGCAGTGCTGATGGCGGGAGCCTCATGGGCGAGCAGTACTTC	CSADGGSLMGEQYF
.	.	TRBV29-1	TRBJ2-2	TGCAGCACCGGTCAGCGATCCGGGGAGCTGTTTTTT	CSTGQRSGELFF
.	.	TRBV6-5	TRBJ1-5	TGTGCCAGCAGTTACTCGACCAGGGTGCGCTATAGCAATCAGCCCCAGCATTTT	CASSYSTRVRYSNQPQHF
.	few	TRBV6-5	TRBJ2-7	TGTGCCAGCAGTTACTCGGGGGGGGCTGCCTACGAGCAGTACTTC	CASSYSGGAAYEQYF
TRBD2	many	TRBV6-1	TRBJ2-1	TGTGCCAGCAGTCCGAGTAGTTCTAGCGGGGGGGCGGTTGAGCAGTTCTTC	CASSPSSSSGGAVEQFF
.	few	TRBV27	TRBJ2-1	TGTGCCAGCAGTTTTTTGTTTGCGGAGAATGAGCAGTTCTTC	CASSFLFAENEQFF
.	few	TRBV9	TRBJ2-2	TGTGCCAGCAGCGTAGTCGGGAAAAACACCGGGGAGCTGTTTTTT	CASSVVGKNTGELFF
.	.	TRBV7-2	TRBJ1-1	TGTGCCAGCAGCCCAACCAGACAGCTCTCTGAAGCTTTCTTT	CASSPTRQLSEAFF
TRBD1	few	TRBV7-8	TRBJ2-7	TGTGCCAGCACCGAACGCGGGACAGGGGGCGGATTATCTTACGAGCAGTACTTC	CASTERGTGGGLSYEQYF
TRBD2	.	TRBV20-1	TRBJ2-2	TGCAGTGCTAGAGACGGGGGGGCTGGCACCGGGGAGCTGTTTTTT	CSARDGGAGTGELFF
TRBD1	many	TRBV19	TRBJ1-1	TGTGCCAGTAGTCCTCGACAGGGGAACACTGAAGCTTTCTTT	CASSPRQGNTEAFF
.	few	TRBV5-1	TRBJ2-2	TGCGCCAGCATTCGAGACTCTGGTCCCGGGGAGCTGTTTTTT	CASIRDSGPGELFF
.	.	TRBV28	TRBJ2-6	TGTGCCCACGCGAACAGGAGGGTTGGTTCCGGGGCCAACGTCCTGACTTTC	CAHANRRVGSGANVLTF
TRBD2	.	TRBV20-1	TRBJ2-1	TGCAGTGCTAGAGAAGTGGGACTAGTTTACAATGAGCAGTTCTTC	CSAREVGLVYNEQFF